The clone carrying this T cell receptor beta chain occurred a few times. Its antigen is undetermined. Each CDR3 protein gets one entry after TCRdb re-called the 5' RACE reads with MiXCR. This table has 350,000 to 450,000 distinct CDR3 sequences, 20% appearing once. The sample originates from a study of T-cell memory formation after mild COVID-19. Regarding the study as a whole: Pre-infection memory held some responding clones, suggesting pre-existing cross-reactive T cells responded. Contracting clones, day 15 to 85, had balanced CD4/CD8, and later expanders favored CD4+.

The sequenced sample was PBMCs or a T cell subset sorted from them (not recorded which). This receptor was identified in an adult woman who had mild COVID-19 (a few samples of this study predate the infection). Cell type and time point are not known.

In nucleotides, the CDR3 is TGTGCCAGCAGTTTATCAACGGACGCTCTGACCGGGGAGCTGTTTTTT. It is translated as CASSLSTDALTGELFF. The J gene is TRBJ2-2, the V gene TRBV27; the D is unclear. In germline, CDR1 is MNHEY, CDR2 SMNVEV (reference sequence). With 0 bases removed from V and 5 bases from J, the gap between germline ends came to 13 bases. The CDR3 spans 16 residues.